The present TCR beta chain was sequenced within a study of blood T cell repertoires in COVID-19 (dated by TCRdb to about 2020). Notes on the research overall: Samples covering the acute and convalescent phases of COVID-19 were provided by collaborators in the United States, Italy and Spain. The prospective study material was composed of cDNA or gDNA derived from T cells, B-cell-depleted T cells, or PBMCs. Deeply sampled blood TCRbeta repertoires from subjects exposed to, actively infected with, or recovered from COVID-19 were included in the dataset. The repertoires were made available in a free public database intended to serve as a resource for research on the immune response to SARS-CoV-2. The samples were drawn from two sources: the first 160 participants of the ongoing ImmuneRACE study, and over 1,000 subjects contributed by 6 global collaborators. Nearly every sample came with metadata listing a de-identified subject ID, COVID-19 status, age in years and sex. Where available, HLA class I and class II types were obtained from metadata supplied by the sample provider rather than from assay-based typing. The full study reports these points: How much clinical and demographic metadata was included differed by source and by participant, and the metadata was provided uncurated.

Collaborating institutions collected whole blood in K2EDTA tubes following their own protocols. For TCRbeta analysis, collaborators shipped samples as frozen whole blood, isolated PBMCs, or DNA extracted from either of those sample types. On this clone itself: No antigen is known for it. No qualities accompany the bases; no much larger clone lies one base away.

The CDR3 goes from the cysteine to the phenylalanine over 17 residues. Just the 51-base CDR3 DNA is kept, in frame starting at base 1. V loses 6 bases of germline sequence and J loses 0 bases, and the interval between the two ends is 20 bases. Sequences MNHEY (CDR1) and SVGEGT (CDR2) are obtained from the germline V gene. The immunoSEQ Assay, a bias-controlled multiplex PCR, was used to amplify TCRbeta CDR3 regions from genomic DNA. The paper's data handling went like this. Nucleated cell counts per sample were estimated from amplification of reference gene primers within the assay. To quantify the absolute abundance of each unique TCRbeta CDR3 rearrangement, sequence reads were collapsed and filtered. Productive Simpson clonality was computed per sample as the square root of Simpson's diversity index over productive rearrangements. TCRdb took over this immuneACCESS table, retaining in-frame rearrangements with V and J assigned. Such tables are incomplete; in checked studies, under half of the missing clones stem from an unresolved V gene, and the remainder is unexplained. V, J and clone size were drawn from that table, and D and trimming were deduced from the DNA. The sample table holds about 63,000 clones, of which roughly 85% were seen once. Together, the top ten hold about 4.7% of the sample.

This clonotype originated in a human donor in a cohort sampled during active COVID-19. The sequence joins TRBV6-2 or TRBV6-3 to TRBJ1-2, with TRBD1 perhaps the D gene, on 6 matching bases. Sequenced: peripheral blood. The sequenced DNA is TGTGCCAGCAGCACACCTTCGACAGGTTATGCTAACTATGGCTACACCTTC. Its translation reads: CASSTPSTGYANYGYTF.